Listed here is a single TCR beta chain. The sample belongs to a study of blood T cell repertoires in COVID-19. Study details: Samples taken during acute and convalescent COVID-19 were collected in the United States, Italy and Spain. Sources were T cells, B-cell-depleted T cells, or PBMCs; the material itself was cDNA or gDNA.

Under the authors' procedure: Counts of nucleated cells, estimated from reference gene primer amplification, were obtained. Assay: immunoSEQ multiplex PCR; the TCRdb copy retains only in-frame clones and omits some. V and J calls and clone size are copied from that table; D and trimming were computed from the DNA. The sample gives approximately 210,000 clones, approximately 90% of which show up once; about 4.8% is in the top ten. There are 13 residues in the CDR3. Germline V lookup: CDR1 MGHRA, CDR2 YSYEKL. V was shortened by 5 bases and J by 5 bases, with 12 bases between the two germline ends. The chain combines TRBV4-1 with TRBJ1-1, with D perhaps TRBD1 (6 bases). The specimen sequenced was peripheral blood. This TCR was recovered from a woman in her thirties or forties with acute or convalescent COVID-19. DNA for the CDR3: TGCGCCAGCAGCGGGAGTAGGGGGACTGAAGCTTTCTTT. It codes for CASSGSRGTEAFF.